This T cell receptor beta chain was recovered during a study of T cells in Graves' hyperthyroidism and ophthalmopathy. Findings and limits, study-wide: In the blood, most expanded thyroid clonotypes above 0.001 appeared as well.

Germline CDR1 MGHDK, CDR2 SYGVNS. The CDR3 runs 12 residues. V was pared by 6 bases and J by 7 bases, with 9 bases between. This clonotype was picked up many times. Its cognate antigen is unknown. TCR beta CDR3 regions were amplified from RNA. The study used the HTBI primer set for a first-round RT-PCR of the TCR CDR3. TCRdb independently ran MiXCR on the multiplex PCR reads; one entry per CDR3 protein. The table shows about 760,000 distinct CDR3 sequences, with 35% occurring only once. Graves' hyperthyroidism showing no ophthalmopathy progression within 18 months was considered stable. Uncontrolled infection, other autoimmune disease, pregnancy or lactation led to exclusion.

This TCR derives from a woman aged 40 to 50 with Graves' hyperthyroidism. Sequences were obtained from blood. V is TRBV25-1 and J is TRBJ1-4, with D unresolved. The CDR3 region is CASRDGPEKLFF. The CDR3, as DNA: TGTGCCAGCAGGGATGGACCTGAAAAACTGTTTTTT. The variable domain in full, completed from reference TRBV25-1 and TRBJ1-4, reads EADIYQTPRYLVIGTGKKITLECSQTMGHDKMYWYQQDPGMELHLIHYSYGVNSTEKGDLSSESTVSRIRTEHFPLTLESARPSHTSQYLCASRDGPEKLFFGSGTQLSVL.